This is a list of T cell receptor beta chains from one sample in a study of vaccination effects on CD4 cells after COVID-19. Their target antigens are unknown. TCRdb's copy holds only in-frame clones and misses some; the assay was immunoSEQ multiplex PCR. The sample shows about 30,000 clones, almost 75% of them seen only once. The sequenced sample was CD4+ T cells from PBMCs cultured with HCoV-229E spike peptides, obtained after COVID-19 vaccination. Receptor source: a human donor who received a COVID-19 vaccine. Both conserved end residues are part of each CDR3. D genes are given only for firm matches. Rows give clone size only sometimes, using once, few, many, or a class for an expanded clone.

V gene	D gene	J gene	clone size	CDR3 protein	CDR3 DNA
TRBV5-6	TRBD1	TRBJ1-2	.	CASSLGDRSIYGYTF	TGTGCCAGCAGCTTGGGGGACAGATCTATCTATGGCTACACCTTC
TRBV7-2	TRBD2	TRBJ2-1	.	CASRTTSGFYNEQFF	TGTGCCAGCAGAACGACTAGCGGGTTCTACAATGAGCAGTTCTTC
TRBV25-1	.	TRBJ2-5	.	CASSDGKVFGQETQYF	TGTGCCAGCAGTGACGGAAAGGTCTTCGGGCAAGAGACCCAGTACTTC
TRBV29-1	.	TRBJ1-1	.	CSVDRYNTEAFF	TGCAGCGTTGACAGGTATAACACTGAAGCTTTCTTT
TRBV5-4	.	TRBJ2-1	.	CASSKGSRYNEQFF	TGTGCCAGCAGCAAGGGCTCTCGGTACAATGAGCAGTTCTTC
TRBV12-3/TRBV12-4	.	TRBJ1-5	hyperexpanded	CASRRRIDQPQHF	TGTGCCAGCAGGCGACGGATTGATCAGCCCCAGCATTTT
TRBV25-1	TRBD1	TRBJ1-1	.	CASTRTGGITEAFF	TGTGCCAGCACGCGGACAGGGGGGATAACTGAAGCTTTCTTT
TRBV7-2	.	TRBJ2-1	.	CASSLSAQGNEQFF	TGTGCCAGCAGCTTATCAGCACAGGGCAATGAGCAGTTCTTC
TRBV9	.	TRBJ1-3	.	CASSVGTVGNTIYF	TGTGCCAGCAGCGTAGGAACAGTTGGAAACACCATATATTTT
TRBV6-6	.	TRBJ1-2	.	CASSYKGVANYGYTF	TGTGCCAGCAGTTACAAGGGGGTAGCTAACTATGGCTACACCTTC
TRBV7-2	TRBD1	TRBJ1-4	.	CASSLGQGITMNEKLFF	TGTGCCAGCAGCCTGGGACAGGGGATAACGATGAATGAAAAACTGTTTTTT
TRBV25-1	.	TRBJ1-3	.	CASSESWGLGGNTIYF	TGTGCCAGCAGTGAAAGTTGGGGACTAGGTGGAAACACCATATATTTT
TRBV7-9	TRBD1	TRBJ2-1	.	CASSLGRGQGFGNEQFF	TGTGCCAGCAGCTTAGGCCGAGGACAGGGGTTTGGGAATGAGCAGTTCTTC
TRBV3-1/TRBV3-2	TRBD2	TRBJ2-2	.	CASSQYRTSGRYGGELFF	TGTGCCAGCAGCCAATATAGGACTAGCGGGAGGTATGGCGGGGAGCTGTTTTTT
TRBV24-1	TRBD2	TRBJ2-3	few	CATRDSGGRTDTQYF	TGTGCCACCAGGGATAGCGGGGGACGCACAGATACGCAGTATTTT
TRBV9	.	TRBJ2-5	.	CASSVEWGETQYF	TGTGCCAGCAGCGTAGAATGGGGAGAGACCCAGTACTTC
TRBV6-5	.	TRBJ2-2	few	CASRLGSNTGELFF	TGTGCCAGCAGACTAGGCTCAAACACCGGGGAGCTGTTTTTT
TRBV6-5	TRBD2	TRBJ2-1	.	CASSYELAGEQFF	TGTGCCAGCAGTTACGAACTAGCGGGCGAGCAGTTCTTC
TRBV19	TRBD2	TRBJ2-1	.	CASSNRGGGNNEQFF	TGTGCCAGTAGTAATCGGGGGGGAGGGAACAATGAGCAGTTCTTC
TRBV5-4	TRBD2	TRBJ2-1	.	CASSPLAGGPQDEQFF	TGTGCCAGCAGCCCGTTAGCGGGAGGGCCTCAGGATGAGCAGTTCTTC
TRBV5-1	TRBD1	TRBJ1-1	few	CASSRAGTGNTEAFF	TGCGCCAGCAGCCGGGCCGGGACAGGGAACACTGAAGCTTTCTTT
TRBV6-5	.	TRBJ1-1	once	CASKGGGKGNTEAFF	TGTGCCAGCAAGGGGGGGGGAAAGGGGAACACTGAAGCTTTCTTT
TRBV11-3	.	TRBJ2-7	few	CASSPGSGSSYEQYF	TGTGCCAGCAGCCCGGGCTCTGGGTCCTCCTACGAGCAGTACTTC
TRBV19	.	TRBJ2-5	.	CASSIAGVQETQYF	TGTGCCAGTAGTATCGCCGGAGTTCAAGAGACCCAGTACTTC
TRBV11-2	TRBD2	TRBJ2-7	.	CASSLSTRGRSQEQYF	TGTGCCAGCAGCTTAAGTACCCGCGGGAGGAGTCAAGAGCAGTACTTC
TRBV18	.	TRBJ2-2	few	CASSPPQAGYGELFF	TGTGCCAGCTCACCACCGCAGGCAGGGTACGGGGAGCTGTTTTTT
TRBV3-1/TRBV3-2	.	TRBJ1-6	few	CASSQARTSSYNSPLHF	TGTGCCAGCAGCCAAGCCCGGACGAGCTCCTATAATTCACCCCTCCACTTT
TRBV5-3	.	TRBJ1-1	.	CARSLSCQANTEAFF	TGTGCCAGAAGCTTATCGTGCCAGGCAAACACTGAAGCTTTCTTT